What follows describes a single T cell receptor (beta chain). The data stem from a study of follicular helper T cells after annual influenza vaccination. From germline, CDR1 is MNHNS and CDR2 SASEGT. The CDR3 totals 14 residues. Trimming pared 4 bases from V and 2 bases from J, leaving 9 bases between. Sequencing of TCRB used Survey level resolution. The repertoire was sequenced with immunoSEQ multiplex PCR; TCRdb's copy has only in-frame clones and lacks some. In the table there are about 4,200 clones, roughly four fifths of which are singletons. As to time point: 2015-2016 season, 7 days after influenza vaccination. Community-dwelling subjects without influenza vaccination in the prior 6 months were enrolled.

This material consisted of CXCR5+ CD38- circulating T follicular helper cells from blood, taken 7 days after influenza vaccination. Subset specified: circulating Tfh, non-naive CD4+CXCR5+PD-1+ (ICOS+CD38+ or ICOS-CD38-). The clonotype comes from an adult who received the influenza vaccine. The chain combines TRBV6-1 with TRBJ1-5; D gene unclear. CDR3 in amino acids: CASSGGDRNQPQHF. In nucleotides, the CDR3 is TGTGCCAGCAGTGGCGGGGATCGCAATCAGCCCCAGCATTTT.